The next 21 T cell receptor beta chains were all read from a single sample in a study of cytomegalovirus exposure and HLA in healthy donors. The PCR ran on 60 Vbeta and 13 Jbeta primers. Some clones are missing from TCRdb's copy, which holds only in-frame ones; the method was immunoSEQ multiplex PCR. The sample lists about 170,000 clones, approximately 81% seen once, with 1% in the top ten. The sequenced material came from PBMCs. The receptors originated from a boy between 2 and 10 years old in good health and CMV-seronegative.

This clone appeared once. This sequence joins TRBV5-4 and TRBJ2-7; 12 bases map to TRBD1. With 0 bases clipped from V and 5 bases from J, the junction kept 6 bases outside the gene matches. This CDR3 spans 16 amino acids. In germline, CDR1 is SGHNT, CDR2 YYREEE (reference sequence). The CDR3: CASSLAPGQGANEQYF. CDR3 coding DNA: TGTGCCAGCAGCTTGGCCCCGGGACAGGGGGCCAACGAGCAGTACTTC.

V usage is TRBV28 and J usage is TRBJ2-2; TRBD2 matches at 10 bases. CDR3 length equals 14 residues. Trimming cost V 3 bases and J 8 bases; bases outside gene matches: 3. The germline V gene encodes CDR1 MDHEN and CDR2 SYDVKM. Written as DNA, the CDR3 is TGTGCCAGCAGTTTTAGCGGGGGGCCAGGGGAGCTGTTTTTT. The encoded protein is CASSFSGGPGELFF. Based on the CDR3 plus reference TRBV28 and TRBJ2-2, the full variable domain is DVKVTQSSRYLVKRTGEKVFLECVQDMDHENMFWYRQDPGLGLRLIYFSYDVKMKEKGDIPEGYSVSREKKERFSLILESASTNQTSMYLCASSFSGGPGELFFGEGSRLTVL.

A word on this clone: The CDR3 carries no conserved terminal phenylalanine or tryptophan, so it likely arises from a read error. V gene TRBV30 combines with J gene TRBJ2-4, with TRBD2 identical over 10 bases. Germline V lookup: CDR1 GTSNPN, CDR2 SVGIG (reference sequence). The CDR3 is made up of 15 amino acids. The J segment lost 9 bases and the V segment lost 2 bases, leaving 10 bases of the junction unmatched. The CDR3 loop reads CAWSYSLAGVFIQYL. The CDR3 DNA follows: TGTGCCTGGAGTTATTCCCTAGCGGGAGTGTTCATTCAGTACCTC.

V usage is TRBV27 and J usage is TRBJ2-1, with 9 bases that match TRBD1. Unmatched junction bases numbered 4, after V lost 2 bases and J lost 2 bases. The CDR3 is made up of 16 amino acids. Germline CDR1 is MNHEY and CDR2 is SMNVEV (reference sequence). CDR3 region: CASSLRDRVTYNEQFF. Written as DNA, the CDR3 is TGTGCCAGCAGTTTAAGGGACAGGGTTACCTACAATGAGCAGTTCTTC.

As DNA, the CDR3 is TGCGCCAGCAGCTTATCCAGACTAGCGACCACAGATACGCAGTATTTT. Translation: CASSLSRLATTDTQYF. J is TRBJ2-3 and V is TRBV5-1, with 8 bases matching TRBD2. V gave up 2 bases and J gave up 2 bases; unmatched junction bases: 7. This CDR3 region has 16 residues. Germline V gene data show CDR1 as SGHRS and CDR2 as YFSETQ. Full variable domain (missing parts from reference TRBV5-1 and TRBJ2-3): KAGVTQTPRYLIKTRGQQVTLSCSPISGHRSVSWYQQTPGQGLQFLFEYFSETQRNKGNFPGRFSGRQFSNSRSEMNVSTLELGDSALYLCASSLSRLATTDTQYFGPGTRLTVL.

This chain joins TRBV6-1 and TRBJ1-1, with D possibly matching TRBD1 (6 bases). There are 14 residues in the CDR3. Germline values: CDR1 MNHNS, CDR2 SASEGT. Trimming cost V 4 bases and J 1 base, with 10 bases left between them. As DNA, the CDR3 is TGTGCCAGCAGTGCACAGGGTGGGAACACTGAAGCTTTCTTT. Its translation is CASSAQGGNTEAFF.

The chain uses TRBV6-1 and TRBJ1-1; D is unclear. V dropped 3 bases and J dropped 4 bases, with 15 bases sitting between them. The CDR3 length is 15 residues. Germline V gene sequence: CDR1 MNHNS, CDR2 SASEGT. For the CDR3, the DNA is TGTGCCAGCAGTGAGGCCGAGGGCGTTCGCACTGAAGCTTTCTTT. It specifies CASSEAEGVRTEAFF.

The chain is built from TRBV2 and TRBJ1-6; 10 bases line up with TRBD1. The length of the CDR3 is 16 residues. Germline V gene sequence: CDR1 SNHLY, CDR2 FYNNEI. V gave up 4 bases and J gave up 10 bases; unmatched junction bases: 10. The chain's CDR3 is CASSGQGARIESPLHF. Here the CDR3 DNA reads TGTGCCAGCAGTGGACAGGGGGCGAGAATCGAATCACCCCTCCACTTT.

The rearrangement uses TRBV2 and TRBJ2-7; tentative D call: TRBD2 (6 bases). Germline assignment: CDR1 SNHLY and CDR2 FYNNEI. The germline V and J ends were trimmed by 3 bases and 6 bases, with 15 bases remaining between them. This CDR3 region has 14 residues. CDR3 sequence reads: CASSEAAFGGEQYF. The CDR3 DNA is TGTGCCAGCAGTGAGGCGGCATTCGGGGGCGAGCAGTACTTC. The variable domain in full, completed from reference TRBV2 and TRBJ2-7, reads EPEVTQTPSHQVTQMGQEVILRCVPISNHLYFYWYRQILGQKVEFLVSFYNNEISEKSEIFDDQFSVERPDGSNFTLKIRSTKLEDSAMYFCASSEAAFGGEQYFGPGTRLTVT.

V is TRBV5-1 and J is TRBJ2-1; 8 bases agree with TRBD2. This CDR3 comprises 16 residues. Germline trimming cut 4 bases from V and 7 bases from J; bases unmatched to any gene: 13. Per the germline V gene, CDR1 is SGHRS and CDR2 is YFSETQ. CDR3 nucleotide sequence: TGCGCCAGCAGCCAACTTACTAGCGGCATTTGGAATGAGCAGTTCTTC. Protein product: CASSQLTSGIWNEQFF. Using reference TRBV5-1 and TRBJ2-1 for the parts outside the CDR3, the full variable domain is KAGVTQTPRYLIKTRGQQVTLSCSPISGHRSVSWYQQTPGQGLQFLFEYFSETQRNKGNFPGRFSGRQFSNSRSEMNVSTLELGDSALYLCASSQLTSGIWNEQFFGPGTRLTVL.

For the CDR3, the DNA is TGTGCCATAGAACGGGAACAGCAGTACTTC. As protein: CAIEREQQYF. The genes are TRBV7-9 and TRBJ2-5; possibly TRBD2 for D (5 bases). Trimming removed 10 bases from V and 11 bases from J, with 14 bases in between. Germline V gives CDR1 SEHNR, CDR2 FQNEAQ (reference sequence). CDR3 length: 10 amino acids.

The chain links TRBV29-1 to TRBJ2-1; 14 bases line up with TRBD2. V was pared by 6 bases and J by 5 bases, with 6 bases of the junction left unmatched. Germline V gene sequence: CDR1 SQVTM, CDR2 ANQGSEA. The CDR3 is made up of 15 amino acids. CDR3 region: CSVTGTSGGHNEQFF. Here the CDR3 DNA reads TGCAGCGTGACCGGGACTAGCGGGGGCCACAATGAGCAGTTCTTC.

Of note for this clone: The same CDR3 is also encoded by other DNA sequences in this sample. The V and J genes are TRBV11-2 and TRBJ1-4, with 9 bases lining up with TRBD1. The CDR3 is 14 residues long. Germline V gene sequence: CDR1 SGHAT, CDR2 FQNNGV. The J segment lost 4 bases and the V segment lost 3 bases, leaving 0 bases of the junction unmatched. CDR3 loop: CASSLDRGNEKLFF. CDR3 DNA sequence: TGTGCCAGCAGCTTGGACAGGGGTAATGAAAAACTGTTTTTT.

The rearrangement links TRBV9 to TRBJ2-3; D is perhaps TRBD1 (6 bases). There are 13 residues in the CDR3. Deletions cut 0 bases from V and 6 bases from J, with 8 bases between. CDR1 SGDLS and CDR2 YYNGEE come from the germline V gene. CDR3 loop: CASSVDRADTQYF. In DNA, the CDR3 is TGTGCCAGCAGCGTAGACAGGGCCGATACGCAGTATTTT. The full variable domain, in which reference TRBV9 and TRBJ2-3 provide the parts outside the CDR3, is DSGVTQTPKHLITATGQRVTLRCSPRSGDLSVYWYQQSLDQGLQFLIQYYNGEERAKGNILERFSAQQFPDLHSELNLSSLELGDSALYFCASSVDRADTQYFGPGTRLTVL.

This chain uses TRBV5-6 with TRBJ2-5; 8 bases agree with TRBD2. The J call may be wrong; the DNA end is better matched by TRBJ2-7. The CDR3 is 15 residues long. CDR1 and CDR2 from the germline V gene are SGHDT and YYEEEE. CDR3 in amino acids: CASSLSGRASYEQYF. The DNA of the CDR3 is TGTGCCAGCAGCTTGTCCGGGAGGGCCTCCTACGAGCAGTACTTC.

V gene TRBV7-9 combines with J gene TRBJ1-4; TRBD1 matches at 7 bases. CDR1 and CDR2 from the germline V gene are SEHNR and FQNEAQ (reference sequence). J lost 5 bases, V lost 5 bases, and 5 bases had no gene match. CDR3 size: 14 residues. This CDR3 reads CASSLGGVNEKLFF. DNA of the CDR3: TGTGCCAGCAGCCTAGGGGGCGTAAATGAAAAACTGTTTTTT.

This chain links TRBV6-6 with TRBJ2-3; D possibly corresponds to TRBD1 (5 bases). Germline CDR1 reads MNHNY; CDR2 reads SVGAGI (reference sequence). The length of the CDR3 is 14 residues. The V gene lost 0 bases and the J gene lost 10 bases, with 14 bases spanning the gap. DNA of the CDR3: TGTGCCAGCAGTTACTCGCCCCAGGGTACGGCGCAGTATTTT. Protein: CASSYSPQGTAQYF.

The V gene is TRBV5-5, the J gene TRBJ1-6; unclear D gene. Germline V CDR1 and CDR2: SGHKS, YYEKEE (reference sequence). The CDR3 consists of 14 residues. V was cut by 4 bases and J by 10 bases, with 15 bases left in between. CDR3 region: CASSPLTKRSPLHF. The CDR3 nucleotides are TGTGCCAGCAGCCCCCTGACCAAGAGGTCACCCCTCCACTTT. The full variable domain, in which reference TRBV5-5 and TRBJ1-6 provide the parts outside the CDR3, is DAGVTQSPTHLIKTRGQQVTLRCSPISGHKSVSWYQQVLGQGPQFIFQYYEKEERGRGNFPDRFSARQFPNYSSELNVNALLLGDSALYLCASSPLTKRSPLHFGNGTRLTVT.

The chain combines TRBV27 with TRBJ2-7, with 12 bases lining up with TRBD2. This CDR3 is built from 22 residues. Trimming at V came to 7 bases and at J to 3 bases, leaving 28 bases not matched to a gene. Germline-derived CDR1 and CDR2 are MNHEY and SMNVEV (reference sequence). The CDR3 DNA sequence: TGTGCCAGCACCCCAGGCAGGGGAAAACGGACTAGCGGGGCCCTCCTCTTCTACGAGCAGTACGTC. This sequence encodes CASTPGRGKRTSGALLFYEQYV.

The CDR3 DNA reads as TGTGCCAGCAGTCGCGGGAGGACGAACAATGAGCAGTTCTTC. The encoded protein is CASSRGRTNNEQFF. The gene calls are TRBV2 and TRBJ2-1; TRBD2 matches 8 bases. After removal of 5 bases from V and 5 bases from J, the junction contained 5 bases not matched to a gene. Germline values: CDR1 SNHLY, CDR2 FYNNEI. This CDR3 spans 14 amino acids.

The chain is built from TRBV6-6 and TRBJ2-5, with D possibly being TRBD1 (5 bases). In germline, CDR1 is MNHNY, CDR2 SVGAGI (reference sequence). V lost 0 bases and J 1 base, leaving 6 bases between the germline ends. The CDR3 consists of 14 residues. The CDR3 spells CASSYSQGQETQYF. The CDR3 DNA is TGTGCCAGCAGTTACTCGCAGGGCCAAGAGACCCAGTACTTC.